The rows below give T cell receptor beta chains drawn from one sample of a study of blood T cell repertoires in COVID-19. Clones were read by immunoSEQ multiplex PCR, and TCRdb kept only the in-frame ones, dropping some. The data show about 120,000 clones, with over 65% seen just once and under 3% held by the top ten. Sequencing used peripheral blood. The receptors come from a man aged 25 to 40 with acute or convalescent COVID-19. CDR3s include the opening cysteine and the closing phenylalanine or tryptophan. A D gene is named only where the DNA matches it firmly. Size tells how often a clone was seen (once, few, many) or the class of an expanded clone, and some rows leave it out.

j_gene,d_gene,abundance,v_gene,CDR3nt,CDR3aa
TRBJ1-1,TRBD1,.,TRBV5-1,TGCGCCAGCAGCTCTCGACAGGGGTCAATGAACACTGAAGCTTTCTTT,CASSSRQGSMNTEAFF
TRBJ1-3,.,.,TRBV9,TGTGCCAGCAGCGTAGGCGGGGCAGGAGGAAACACCATATATTTT,CASSVGGAGGNTIYF
TRBJ2-7,TRBD2,.,TRBV5-8,TGTGCCAGCAGCCGGACGGGAGGGACGTACGAGCAGTACTTC,CASSRTGGTYEQYF
TRBJ2-3,TRBD2,.,TRBV6-5,TGTGCCAGCAGTCCCTCTAGCGGGGGGGATACGCAGTATTTT,CASSPSSGGDTQYF
TRBJ1-2,TRBD1,few,TRBV19,TGTGCCAGTACCCCTGCGGGGACAGGTTACCTCTATGGCTACACCTTC,CASTPAGTGYLYGYTF
TRBJ1-5,.,once,TRBV29-1,TGCAGGGAGGGTGGGAGCAATCAGCCCCAGCATTTT,CREGGSNQPQHF
TRBJ1-4,.,.,TRBV7-9,TGTGCCAGCAGCCCGGGGGAAGGTGATAATGAAAAACTGTTTTTT,CASSPGEGDNEKLFF
TRBJ1-2,.,.,TRBV5-1,TGCGCCAGCAGCACCAGACCGGGAACCGTTTCTAACTATGGCTACACCTTC,CASSTRPGTVSNYGYTF
TRBJ1-2,TRBD1,few,TRBV19,TGTGCCAGTAGTATTCTCTGGACAGGGGATTATGGCTACACCTTC,CASSILWTGDYGYTF
TRBJ2-1,TRBD2,.,TRBV4-2,TGTGCCAGCAGCCAAAATACCGGGACTAGCGCCTACAATGAGCAGTTCTTC,CASSQNTGTSAYNEQFF
TRBJ1-1,TRBD1,.,TRBV30,TGTGCCTGGAAAAGACAGGGCCACACTGAAGCTTTCTTT,CAWKRQGHTEAFF
TRBJ2-1,TRBD2,once,TRBV7-8,TGTGCCAGCAGCTCACCCCTAGCGGGAGGGTACAATGAGCAGTTCTTC,CASSSPLAGGYNEQFF
TRBJ1-1,TRBD1,.,TRBV12-3/TRBV12-4,TGTGCCAGCAGTCCACAGACAGGGTATGCTTTCTTT,CASSPQTGYAFF
TRBJ2-5,TRBD2,.,TRBV6-5,TGTGCCAGCAGTTACTCCCCTAGCGGGGGTTTAGAGACCCAGTACTTC,CASSYSPSGGLETQYF